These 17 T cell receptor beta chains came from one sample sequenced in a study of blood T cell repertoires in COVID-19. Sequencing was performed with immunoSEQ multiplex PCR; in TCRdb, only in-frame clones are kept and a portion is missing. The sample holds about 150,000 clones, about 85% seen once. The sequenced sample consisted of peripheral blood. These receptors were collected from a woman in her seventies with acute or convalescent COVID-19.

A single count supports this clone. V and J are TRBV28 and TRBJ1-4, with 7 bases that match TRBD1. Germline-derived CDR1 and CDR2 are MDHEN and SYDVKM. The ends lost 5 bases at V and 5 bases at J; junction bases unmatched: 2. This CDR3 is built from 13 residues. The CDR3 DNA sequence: TGTGCCAGCAGTCTGGACAGGAATGAAAAACTGTTTTTT. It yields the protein CASSLDRNEKLFF.

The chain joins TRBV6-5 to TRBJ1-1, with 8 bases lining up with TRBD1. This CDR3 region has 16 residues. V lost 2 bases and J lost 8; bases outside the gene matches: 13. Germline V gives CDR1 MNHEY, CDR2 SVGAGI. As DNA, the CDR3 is TGTGCCAGCAGTTACGGGGGGGCGCCCAGGACAGGGGAAGCTTTCTTT. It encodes CASSYGGAPRTGEAFF.

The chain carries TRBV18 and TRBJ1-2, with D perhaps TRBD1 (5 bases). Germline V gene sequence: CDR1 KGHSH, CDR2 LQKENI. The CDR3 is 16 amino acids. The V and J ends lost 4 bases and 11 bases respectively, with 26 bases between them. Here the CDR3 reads CASSQLRGSTGQVYTF. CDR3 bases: TGTGCCAGCTCACAACTAAGGGGCAGCACCGGGCAGGTGTACACCTTC.

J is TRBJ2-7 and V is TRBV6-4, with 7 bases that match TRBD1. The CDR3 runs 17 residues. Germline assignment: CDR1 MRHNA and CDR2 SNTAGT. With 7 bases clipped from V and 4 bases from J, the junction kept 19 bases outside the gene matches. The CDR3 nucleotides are TGTGCCAGCACTAAAAAGGGGGACAGTTACGGCCCTTACGAGCAGTACGTC. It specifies CASTKKGDSYGPYEQYV.

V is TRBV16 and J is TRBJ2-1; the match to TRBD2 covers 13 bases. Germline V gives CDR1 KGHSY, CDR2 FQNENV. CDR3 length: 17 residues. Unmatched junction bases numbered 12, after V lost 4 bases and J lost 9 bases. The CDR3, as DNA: TGTGCCAGCAGCCCGCAACCGCCGGGACTAGCGGGAACTGAGCAGTTCTTC. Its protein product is CASSPQPPGLAGTEQFF.

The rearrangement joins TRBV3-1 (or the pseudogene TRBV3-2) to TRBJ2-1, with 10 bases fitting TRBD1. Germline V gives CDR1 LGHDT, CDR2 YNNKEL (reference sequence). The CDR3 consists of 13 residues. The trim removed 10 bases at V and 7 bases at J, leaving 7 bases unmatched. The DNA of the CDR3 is TGTGCCACCGGGACAGGGGTGTGGAATGAGCAGTTCTTC. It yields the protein CATGTGVWNEQFF.

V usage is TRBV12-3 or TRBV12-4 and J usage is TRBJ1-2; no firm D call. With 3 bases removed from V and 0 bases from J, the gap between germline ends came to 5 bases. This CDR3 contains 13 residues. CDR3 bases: TGTGCCAGCAGTTTTCTAGCTAACTATGGCTACACCTTC. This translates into CASSFLANYGYTF.

Here the CDR3 reads CASSKGQGIDTQYF. CDR3 coding DNA: TGTGCCAGCAGCAAAGGACAGGGGATAGATACGCAGTATTTT. This chain links TRBV6-6 with TRBJ2-3; 9 bases are a match to TRBD1. V was clipped by 6 bases and J by 5 bases; unmatched bases: 6. Germline assignment: CDR1 MNHNY and CDR2 SVGAGI (reference sequence). The CDR3 covers 14 residues.

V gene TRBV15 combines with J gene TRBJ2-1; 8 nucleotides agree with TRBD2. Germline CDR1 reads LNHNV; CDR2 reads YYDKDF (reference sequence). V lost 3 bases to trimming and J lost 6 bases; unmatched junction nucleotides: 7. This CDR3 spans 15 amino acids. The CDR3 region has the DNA TGTGCCACCAGCAGCCCGGGGACTAGTCGCAATGAGCAGTTCTTC. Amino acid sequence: CATSSPGTSRNEQFF.

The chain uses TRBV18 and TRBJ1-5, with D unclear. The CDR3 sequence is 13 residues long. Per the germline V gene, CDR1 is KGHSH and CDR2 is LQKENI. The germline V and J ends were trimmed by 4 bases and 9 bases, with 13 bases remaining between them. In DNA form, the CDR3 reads TGTGCCAGCTCACAGGCGACCGAGGGGCCCCAGCATTTT. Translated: CASSQATEGPQHF.

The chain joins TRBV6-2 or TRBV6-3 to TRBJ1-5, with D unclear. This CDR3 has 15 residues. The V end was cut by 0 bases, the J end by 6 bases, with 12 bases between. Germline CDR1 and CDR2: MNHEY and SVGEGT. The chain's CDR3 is CASSYSSGRSQPQHF. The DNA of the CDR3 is TGTGCCAGCAGTTACTCGAGCGGGAGGAGTCAGCCCCAGCATTTT.

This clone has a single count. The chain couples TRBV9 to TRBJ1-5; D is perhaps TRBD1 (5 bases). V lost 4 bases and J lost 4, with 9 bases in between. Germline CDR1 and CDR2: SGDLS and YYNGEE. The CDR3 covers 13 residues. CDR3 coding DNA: TGTGCCAGCAGCCCAACAGGTAATCAGCCCCAGCATTTT. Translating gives CASSPTGNQPQHF.

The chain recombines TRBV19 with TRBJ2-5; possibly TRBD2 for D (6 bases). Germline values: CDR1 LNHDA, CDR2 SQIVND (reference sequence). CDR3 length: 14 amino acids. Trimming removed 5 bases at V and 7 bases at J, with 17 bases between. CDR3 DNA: TGTGCCAGTAGTCCCTCGGGCCTGGGGGGGACCCAGTACTTC. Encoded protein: CASSPSGLGGTQYF.

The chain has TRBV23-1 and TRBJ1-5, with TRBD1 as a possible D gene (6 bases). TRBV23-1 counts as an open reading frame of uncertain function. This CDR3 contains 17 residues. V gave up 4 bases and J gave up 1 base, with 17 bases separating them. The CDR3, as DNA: TGCGCCAGCAGTCCTACGAGGGCAGGGGAGAGCAATCAGCCCCAGCATTTT. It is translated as CASSPTRAGESNQPQHF.

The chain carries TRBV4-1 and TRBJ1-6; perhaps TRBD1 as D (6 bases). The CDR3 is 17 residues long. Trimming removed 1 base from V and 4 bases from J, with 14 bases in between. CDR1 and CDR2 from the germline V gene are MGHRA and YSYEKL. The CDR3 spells CASSQGAPGQYNSPLHF. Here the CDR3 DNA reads TGCGCCAGCAGCCAAGGCGCTCCGGGACAATATAATTCACCCCTCCACTTT.

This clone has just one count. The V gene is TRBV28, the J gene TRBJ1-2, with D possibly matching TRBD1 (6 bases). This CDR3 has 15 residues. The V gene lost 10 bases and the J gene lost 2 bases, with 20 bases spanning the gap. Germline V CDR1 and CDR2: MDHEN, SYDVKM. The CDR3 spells CATSLGGGQNYGYTF. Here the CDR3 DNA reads TGTGCCACATCTTTGGGCGGGGGGCAGAACTATGGCTACACCTTC.

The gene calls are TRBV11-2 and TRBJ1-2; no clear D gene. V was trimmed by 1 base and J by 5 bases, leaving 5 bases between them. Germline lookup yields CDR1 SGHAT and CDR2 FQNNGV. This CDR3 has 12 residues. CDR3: CASSLGRYGYTF. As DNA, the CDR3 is TGTGCCAGCAGCTTAGGGCGGTATGGCTACACCTTC.